These 30 T cell receptor beta chains originate from one sample sequenced in a study of cytomegalovirus exposure and HLA in healthy donors. Clones were sequenced by immunoSEQ multiplex PCR, and TCRdb holds only the in-frame ones, with some missing. The data contain about 250,000 clones, roughly 84% of them singletons. Sequenced: PBMCs. These receptor sequences come from a man in his late teens or twenties in good health and CMV-seropositive.

The chain couples TRBV18 to TRBJ2-7; 10 bases match TRBD1. The J segment lost 4 bases and the V segment lost 3 bases, leaving 6 bases of the junction unmatched. The CDR3 has 15 amino acids. Germline V CDR1 and CDR2: KGHSH, LQKENI. The CDR3 coding sequence is TGTGCCAGCTCACCGACAGGGGGCACTTCTTACGAGCAGTACTTC. Its translation is CASSPTGGTSYEQYF.

The rearrangement uses TRBV6-4 and TRBJ1-2, with 7 bases aligning to TRBD1. With V trimmed by 0 bases and J by 4 bases, 5 bases remained unmatched. Per the germline V gene, CDR1 is MRHNA and CDR2 is SNTAGT. The CDR3 sequence is 15 residues long. CDR3 nucleotides: TGTGCCAGCAGTGACTCTTTCACAGGGGCCTATGGCTACACCTTC. Translation gives CASSDSFTGAYGYTF.

The CDR3 loop is CASRPQGSTGELFF. The CDR3 bases are TGTGCCAGCAGGCCTCAGGGAAGCACCGGGGAGCTGTTTTTT. J is TRBJ2-2 and V is TRBV2; the D gene is possibly TRBD1 (5 bases). The CDR3 length is 14 residues. Trimming shortened V by 6 bases and J by 4 bases, and 12 bases separated the two germline ends. The germline V gene has CDR1 SNHLY and CDR2 FYNNEI.

Worth noting for this clone: The sample carries other DNA sequences with the same CDR3. The rearrangement joins TRBV6-5 to TRBJ1-1; weak D call: TRBD1 (6 bases). Germline-derived CDR1 and CDR2 are MNHEY and SVGAGI. The CDR3 has 15 residues. V was shortened by 0 bases and J by 1 base, with 9 bases between the two germline ends. The CDR3 DNA sequence: TGTGCCAGCAGTTACTCGATACAGGGGAACACTGAAGCTTTCTTT. This gives the protein CASSYSIQGNTEAFF.

This chain joins TRBV4-2 and TRBJ1-2, with 8 nucleotides matching TRBD1. The CDR3 loop spans 15 amino acids. V dropped 5 bases and J dropped 1; count of bases not matched to a gene: 6. CDR1 LGHNA and CDR2 YNFKEQ come from the germline V gene. The CDR3 region is CASSSRGQGNYGYTF. CDR3 sequence (DNA): TGTGCCAGCAGCTCGCGTGGACAGGGTAACTATGGCTACACCTTC.

The chain combines TRBV30 with TRBJ1-5; 7 bases align to TRBD1. CDR1 is GTSNPN, CDR2 SVGIG, per germline (reference sequence). Trimming cost V 2 bases and J 5 bases; bases outside gene matches: 3. This CDR3 region has 13 residues. CDR3 nucleotides: TGTGCCTGGAGTTCAGGGGGATATCAGCCCCAGCATTTT. Translating it yields CAWSSGGYQPQHF.

The DNA of the CDR3 is TGTGCCAGCAGCGTTACAGGGGTATCTGAAGCTTTCTTT. Residues: CASSVTGVSEAFF. V usage is TRBV7-6 and J usage is TRBJ1-1; 7 positions match TRBD1. In germline, CDR1 is SGHVS, CDR2 FNYEAQ. Trimming at V came to 5 bases and at J to 6 bases, leaving 6 bases not matched to a gene. The CDR3 spans 13 residues.

This chain uses TRBV19 with TRBJ2-1, with TRBD2 matching 8 bases. Germline-derived CDR1 and CDR2 are LNHDA and SQIVND (reference sequence). V gave up 7 bases and J gave up 0 bases; unmatched junction bases: 8. This CDR3 comprises 16 residues. Here the CDR3 reads CASKEISGSSYNEQFF. The CDR3, as DNA: TGTGCCAGTAAAGAGATAAGCGGGAGCTCCTACAATGAGCAGTTCTTC.

This chain joins TRBV5-5 and TRBJ1-5; D is possibly TRBD1 (5 bases). The CDR3 has 14 amino acids. Trimming took 2 bases from V and 3 from J, leaving 9 bases between them. Germline CDR1 reads SGHKS; CDR2 reads YYEKEE (reference sequence). CDR3 amino acids: CASSFEGFNQPQHF. CDR3 bases: TGTGCCAGCAGCTTTGAGGGGTTCAATCAGCCCCAGCATTTT.

V usage is TRBV29-1 and J usage is TRBJ2-7; D ambiguous. This CDR3 contains 12 residues. Germline V CDR1 and CDR2: SQVTM, ANQGSEA. V dropped 3 bases and J dropped 0 bases, with 6 bases sitting between them. Here the CDR3 reads CSVEKSSYEQYF. CDR3 DNA: TGCAGCGTTGAGAAGAGCTCCTACGAGCAGTACTTC.

The gene calls are TRBV6-1 and TRBJ1-2, with D unclear. Trimming removed 8 bases at V and 0 bases at J, with 13 bases between. This CDR3 has 14 residues. Per germline, CDR1 MNHNS and CDR2 SASEGT. The CDR3 loop reads CASRGAAANYGYTF. The CDR3 DNA is TGTGCCAGCCGTGGAGCAGCTGCTAACTATGGCTACACCTTC.

V usage is TRBV14 and J usage is TRBJ2-7, with a weak D call TRBD1 (6 bases). V was pared by 3 bases and J by 4 bases, with 7 bases between. This CDR3 has 12 residues. The germline V gene has CDR1 SGHDN and CDR2 FVKESK. The CDR3 DNA sequence: TGTGCCAGCAGCCATACAGGGTACGAGCAGTACTTC. Protein sequence: CASSHTGYEQYF.

The chain has TRBV5-1 and TRBJ1-2; tentative D call: TRBD1 (6 bases). The CDR3 loop spans 16 amino acids. Trimming stripped 0 bases from V and 0 bases from J, with 12 bases between. Germline-derived CDR1 and CDR2 are SGHRS and YFSETQ. CDR3 in amino acids: CASSLAGQTTNYGYTF. CDR3 DNA sequence: TGCGCCAGCAGCTTGGCCGGACAGACTACTAACTATGGCTACACCTTC.

The chain couples TRBV30 to TRBJ1-2; no reliable D call. From germline, CDR1 is GTSNPN and CDR2 SVGIG (reference sequence). Trimming removed 0 bases from V and 2 bases from J, with 10 bases in between. The CDR3 totals 14 residues. CDR3 sequence: CAWSVRLGNYGYTF. CDR3 bases: TGTGCCTGGAGTGTACGTCTGGGGAACTATGGCTACACCTTC.

The CDR3 spells CASSEGAYYGYTF. CDR3 sequence (DNA): TGTGCCAGCTCGGAGGGGGCCTACTATGGCTACACCTTC. V is TRBV27 and J is TRBJ1-2; 7 bases agree with TRBD1. The junction had 6 bases not matched to a gene; V was cut back by 8 bases and J by 3 bases. Per germline, CDR1 MNHEY and CDR2 SMNVEV (reference sequence). CDR3 size: 13 residues.

CDR3 region: CASSPSGARDTEAFF. For the CDR3, the DNA is TGTGCCAGCAGCCCAAGTGGGGCCCGGGACACTGAAGCTTTCTTT. J is TRBJ1-1 and V is TRBV28, with D tentatively TRBD1 (5 bases). In germline, CDR1 is MDHEN, CDR2 SYDVKM. V was pared by 6 bases and J by 3 bases, with 17 bases between. This CDR3 region has 15 residues.

The chain links TRBV29-1 to TRBJ2-3; 7 nucleotides line up with TRBD1. The trim removed 4 bases at V and 0 bases at J, leaving 10 bases unmatched. CDR3 length: 16 residues. CDR1 and CDR2 (germline): SQVTM, ANQGSEA. CDR3 in DNA: TGCAGCGTTGCGTTACCCGGGACAGCCAGCACAGATACGCAGTATTTT. It codes for CSVALPGTASTDTQYF.

The chain joins TRBV4-2 to TRBJ2-1, with a weak D call TRBD2 (6 bases). V was trimmed by 1 base and J by 9 bases, leaving 10 bases between them. The germline gives CDR1 LGHNA, CDR2 YNFKEQ. The CDR3 consists of 13 residues. CDR3 nucleotide sequence: TGTGCCAGCAGCCAAGTACGGGGAGGTGAGCAGTTCTTC. It encodes CASSQVRGGEQFF.

The chain uses TRBV6-5 and TRBJ2-3, with TRBD2 as a possible D gene (5 bases). This CDR3 comprises 15 residues. Germline V gene data show CDR1 as MNHEY and CDR2 as SVGAGI. V was cut by 0 bases and J by 2 bases, with 9 bases left in between. The CDR3 protein is CASSYSAGYTDTQYF. CDR3 nucleotide sequence: TGTGCCAGCAGTTACTCGGCGGGTTACACAGATACGCAGTATTTT.

This chain connects TRBV28 to TRBJ2-7, with a weak D call TRBD2 (5 bases). CDR1 is MDHEN and CDR2 is SYDVKM in the germline V gene. V gave up 5 bases and J gave up 0 bases, with 11 bases separating them. The CDR3 contains 14 residues. The CDR3 loop is CASSGSGTSYEQYF. The CDR3 region has the DNA TGTGCCAGCAGTGGGAGCGGAACCTCCTACGAGCAGTACTTC.

Of note for this clone: The same CDR3 can be traced to other DNA sequences in this sample. This chain connects TRBV5-1 to TRBJ2-3, with D perhaps matching TRBD2 (5 bases). Germline assignment: CDR1 SGHRS and CDR2 YFSETQ. The CDR3 extends over 14 amino acids. Trimming removed 2 bases from V and 3 bases from J, with 10 bases in between. CDR3 in amino acids: CASSLEGGTDTQYF. In nucleotides, the CDR3 is TGCGCCAGCAGCTTAGAGGGTGGGACAGATACGCAGTATTTT. The full variable domain, completed using reference TRBV5-1 and TRBJ2-3, is KAGVTQTPRYLIKTRGQQVTLSCSPISGHRSVSWYQQTPGQGLQFLFEYFSETQRNKGNFPGRFSGRQFSNSRSEMNVSTLELGDSALYLCASSLEGGTDTQYFGPGTRLTVL.

The gene calls are TRBV5-1 and TRBJ1-2; D is perhaps TRBD1 (6 bases). Germline loops: CDR1 SGHRS, CDR2 YFSETQ. The V end lost 4 bases, the J end lost 1 base, and 17 bases lay between the germline ends. The length of the CDR3 is 16 residues. The CDR3 reads CASSPYRDTYNYGYTF. DNA of the CDR3: TGCGCCAGCAGCCCCTACCGGGACACCTATAACTATGGCTACACCTTC.

The chain uses TRBV7-9 and TRBJ2-1, with 12 nucleotides matching TRBD2. CDR1 is SEHNR, CDR2 FQNEAQ, per germline (reference sequence). CDR3 length: 15 residues. J gave up 7 bases and V 6 bases, and 7 bases lay outside the gene matches. CDR3 coding DNA: TGTGCCAGCAGACCTACTAGCGGGAGGCGGAATGAGCAGTTCTTC. As protein: CASRPTSGRRNEQFF.

The chain employs TRBV6-1 and TRBJ1-2, with TRBD1 matching 11 bases. Germline CDR1 reads MNHNS; CDR2 reads SASEGT. Trimming took 4 bases from V and 9 from J; bases not matched to a gene: 4. There are 13 residues in the CDR3. The CDR3: CASSGGTGGRYTF. CDR3 coding DNA: TGTGCCAGCAGTGGCGGGACAGGGGGTCGCTACACCTTC.

The genes are TRBV5-1 and TRBJ2-1; 12 nucleotides align to TRBD2. CDR1 is SGHRS and CDR2 is YFSETQ in the germline V gene. V shed 3 bases and J 4 bases; nucleotides not matched to a gene: 5. CDR3 length: 16 amino acids. The CDR3 DNA sequence: TGCGCCAGCAGCTATAAACTAGCGGGAGGATACAATGAGCAGTTCTTC. It encodes CASSYKLAGGYNEQFF.

The CDR3 DNA reads TGTGCCAGCAGCTCCGGGGGACGGCCAGGCTACACCTTC. Amino acid sequence: CASSSGGRPGYTF. This sequence joins TRBV7-2 and TRBJ1-2; possibly TRBD1 for D (5 bases). Trimming pared 4 bases from V and 8 bases from J, leaving 14 bases between. CDR1 is SGHTA and CDR2 is FQGNSA in the germline V gene. The CDR3 covers 13 residues. Together with reference TRBV7-2 and TRBJ1-2, the CDR3 gives the full variable domain: GAGVSQSPSNKVTEKGKDVELRCDPISGHTALYWYRQSLGQGLEFLIYFQGNSAPDKSGLPSDRFSAERTGGSVSTLTIQRTQQEDSAVYLCASSSGGRPGYTFGSGTRLTVV.

The rearrangement joins TRBV2 to TRBJ1-2; a weak D match, TRBD1 (5 bases). The length of the CDR3 is 15 residues. The V gene lost 6 bases and the J gene lost 2 bases, with 16 bases spanning the gap. Germline CDR1 SNHLY, CDR2 FYNNEI. The CDR3 reads CASSSTGLYNYGYTF. CDR3 coding DNA: TGTGCCAGCAGCTCCACAGGTCTTTACAACTATGGCTACACCTTC.

The rearrangement joins TRBV7-9 to TRBJ2-3; 8 nucleotides align to TRBD2. Germline loops: CDR1 SEHNR, CDR2 FQNEAQ (reference sequence). This CDR3 has 15 amino acids. V shed 5 bases, J shed 1 base, and the junction held 5 bases outside the gene matches. The CDR3 loop is CASSLSGTGTDTQYF. The CDR3 DNA reads as TGTGCCAGCAGCCTTAGCGGGACGGGCACAGATACGCAGTATTTT.

The chain carries TRBV7-2 and TRBJ2-7; a possible D gene is TRBD2 (5 bases). In germline, CDR1 is SGHTA, CDR2 FQGNSA. The V end lost 1 base, the J end lost 0 bases, and 10 bases lay between the germline ends. There are 15 residues in the CDR3. The CDR3 loop is CASSLGLGSSYEQYF. The CDR3 coding sequence is TGTGCCAGCAGCTTAGGCCTGGGGAGCTCCTACGAGCAGTACTTC.

The J gene is TRBJ2-3, the V gene TRBV7-9; 7 bases align to TRBD2. J was trimmed by 3 bases and V by 4 bases; bases with no gene match: 4. The CDR3 has 14 amino acids. The germline CDR1 and CDR2 sequences are SEHNR and FQNEAQ (reference sequence). CDR3 sequence reads: CASSSRRETDTQYF. In nucleotides, the CDR3 is TGTGCCAGCAGCTCGAGGCGGGAGACAGATACGCAGTATTTT.